This T cell receptor (beta chain) is drawn from a study of cytomegalovirus exposure and HLA in healthy donors (dated by TCRdb to 2015 to 2018). General notes on the study: According to an earlier analysis of 550 to 700 of the donors, about 179 million T cells yielded roughly 110 million unique TCR beta sequences and 276 Gb of sequence data. Approximately 300 gigabases of sequencing data and tens of millions of unique TCR sequences were included in an early release covering under 650 HLA-typed donors. The genetic ancestry cluster associated with self-reported Caucasian donors included 65% to 90% of the approximately 410 genotyped donors. The study aimed to test whether signatures of past pathogen exposure could be identified by cataloging public T cell receptors. The T cell repertoires of 550 to 850 subjects were profiled by immunosequencing and related to cytomegalovirus serostatus. Besides the first cohort of approximately 670 subjects, a separate validation cohort made up of 90 to 150 different subjects was used. The study combined high-throughput TCR immunosequencing, statistical association of individual TCRs with disease status, and machine learning to predict cytomegalovirus infection status. In a later analysis, previously published TCR beta repertoires from some 640 donors were re-analyzed and high-resolution HLA genotyping was added so that TCR occurrence patterns could be studied. Rather than drawing on any new phenotypic data, the later analysis identified candidate immune exposures from TCR beta sequences and the way those sequences occurred across donors. To decide whether each TCR beta V gene segment behaved as functional or pseudogenic, an earlier analysis of some 570 of the donors relied on high-throughput TCR beta sequencing. Donor age, sex, ethnicity and CMV serostatus were collected together with the repertoire data. A later genetic analysis took genome-wide SNP genotypes for about three fifths of the 666 donors and used that subset as a discovery cohort. All discovery cohort repertoires had been generated on a single sequencing platform. Class I and class II HLA loci were covered by the typing at four-digit resolution. The number of typed donors differed by locus: about 620-630 for A, B, C, DRB1 and DQB1; approximately 540 for DQA1; roughly 600 for DPA1; and 400 to 480 for DPB1. Roughly 5 DR-DQ haplotypes were handled as single units for association and clustering because linkage in the cohort was strong. Across around 400 genotyped donors of the cohort, an average of roughly 250,000 unique TCR beta nucleotide sequences per donor were sequenced, and 15% to 20% of those sequences were non-productive. General conclusions and limits of the study: Most TCR sequences were seen in very few donors, while some public TCRs were found in many individuals. At a false discovery rate of 0.05, a later analysis linked approximately 18,000 TCR beta sequences to specific HLA alleles. Compared with the approximately 700-donor mean, donors in an Asian-associated ancestry cluster had fewer N-insertions in productive TCRs, according to a later genetic analysis. The classifier was reported to diagnose cytomegalovirus status with high specificity and sensitivity in both the original cohort and the validation cohort. In a later analysis, HLA-associated TCR beta chains were found to be more clonally expanded and to have lower generation probabilities than equally common non-associated chains. In a later genetic analysis, a missense DCLRE1C variant was associated with V-gene and J-gene trimming of TCR beta chains, and the association was replicated in an independent cohort. Sequencing depth was assumed to be roughly uniform across donors in the presence/absence analyses, though that assumption may not hold. The study gave a list of more than 150 TCR beta chains associated with cytomegalovirus. Three of the identified cytomegalovirus-associated TCR beta chains were confirmed in vitro to be specific for cytomegalovirus antigens. Immune exposure information for the cohort was limited to CMV serostatus. A further reported finding was that TCR beta sequences accurately predicted the HLA-A and HLA-B alleles for most subjects in the first cohort. The sequencing pipeline was judged likely to have produced a cluster of highly shared sequence variants as a technical artifact. HLA typing was unavailable for some donors at each locus, so association tests used only the typed subset. In an earlier analysis of around 500 of the donors, most TCR beta V segments appeared in productive rearrangements about 90% or about 30% of the time, broadly matching IMGT annotations. Linkage disequilibrium might explain the correlated functional status among segregating V segments, but an unknown experimental factor could not be ruled out. Approximately 18 rarely observed V segments, including chromosome 9 orphons, were excluded from the earlier analysis of several hundred of the donors because counts were too low. Most CMV-associated TCR beta chains appeared to be HLA-restricted in a later analysis, and the HLA associations seemed to be driven largely by CMV exposure. According to a later analysis, parvovirus B19, influenza, CMV and Epstein-Barr virus appeared linked to several top co-occurrence clusters. The cohort was sequenced for TCR beta chains only, and without alpha or paired-chain data the features that could be detected were limited. According to a later analysis, TCR association rates differed among HLA loci, with DRB1 alleles showing the most associated TCRs and HLA-C alleles showing the fewest. Some IMGT-functional V segments, including TRBV6-2 and TRBV6-3, could not be distinguished by the 87-base-pair reads and were therefore excluded. When HLA alleles, especially DR and DQ, strongly co-occurred, TCR associations were difficult to assign to individual alleles. It was suggested by the authors that the approach could potentially be generalized to other disease states and immunological phenotypes.

Comments on this clone: The antigen this receptor binds is unknown. No per-base quality is available; no much larger clone lies one base away.

Libraries were built with the immunoSEQ multiplex PCR assay. For the multiplex PCR, a mixture combining 60 forward primers for TCR Vbeta segments and 13 reverse primers for TCR Jbeta segments was used. The CDR3 region of rearranged TCR beta genes was amplified from genomic DNA with a multiplex PCR assay. The Illumina HiSeq System was used to sequence the amplified TCR beta libraries as 87-base-pair reads. Per the authors' processing: In a later analysis, tens of millions of unique TCR beta chains were counted across the approximately 620 repertoires, and roughly 11 million of these chains were shared by at least two donors. To remove PCR and sequencing errors, raw reads were error-corrected and collapsed into unique sequences using a nearest-neighbor algorithm that merged closely related sequences. To assign V, D and J gene segments, CDR3 sequences were aligned to IMGT reference sequences. For a sequence to be retained, at least a six-nucleotide match to both a V gene segment and a J gene segment was required. Rearrangements were classified as productive when the CDR3 lacked stop codons and remained in frame with V and J, and all other rearrangements were classified as non-productive. CDR3 was defined according to IMGT convention as the region running from the second conserved V-encoded cysteine to the conserved J-encoded phenylalanine. The earlier analysis of a few hundred of the donors excluded sequences that lacked an unambiguous match to a single V gene segment. In an earlier analysis of a few hundred of the donors, a V segment was called functional when productive rearrangements were above 56.7%, and segregating when the standard deviation between donors exceeded 5%. A statistical classification framework was built for diagnosing cytomegalovirus status from the catalog of TCR beta chain sequences. V and J gene assignment, in a later analysis, came from comparing TCR nucleotide sequences with IMGT/GENE-DB human TR gene sequences. A later analysis assigned CDR3 sequences and most-parsimonious VDJ recombination scenarios with the TCRdist pipeline. A later analysis defined each TCR beta chain by its CDR3 amino acid sequence plus V-gene family, and excluded reads lacking a unique V-gene family. In a later analysis, approximately 640 highly shared, low-generation-probability nucleotide sequences were removed to address suspected cross-contamination and a sequencing artifact. In a later analysis, a clonal expansion index for each public chain was calculated from normalized within-repertoire ranks of inferred template counts. A later analysis computed generation probabilities with a VDJ recombination model fitted to out-of-frame rearrangements, and checked the results against IGoR. A later analysis scored TCR-TCR, TCR-HLA and TCR-CMV co-occurrence with hypergeometric tests, applying a repertoire-size bias correction to TCR pairs. False discovery rates were estimated in a later analysis by permuting HLA or CMV assignments 20 times. In a later analysis, co-occurring TCRs were grouped using DBSCAN, with TCRdist sequence similarity added in when clustering inside HLA-allele-positive subsets. Repertoires with fewer than 30,000 or more than 120,000 public chains were left out of co-occurrence clustering, as were five repertoires with anomalous nucleotide sharing. Not all clones reach the TCRdb copy of this immuneACCESS table, which keeps in-frame sequences only. Checked studies attribute under half of the gap to unresolved V genes and leave the rest unexplained. That table gives V, J and clone size, and the DNA gave D and trimming. The sample has fewer than 200,000 clones on record, around 84% of them singletons. Jointly, the top ten make up roughly 1.5% of the sample.

Cut back by 0 bases and 6 bases, the V and J ends lie 12 bases apart. For CDR1 and CDR2, the germline V gene (reference sequence) lists GTSNPN and SVGIG. Including the terminal cysteine and phenylalanine, the CDR3 comprises 14 residues. This entry keeps only the CDR3 DNA: 42 bases, framed from base 1. The cohort comprised 670 or so healthy bone marrow donors. At the time of sampling, every cohort member was nominally healthy, though immune exposures that went unrecorded were likely present. The donor tested CMV seronegative, placing the donor among the roughly 350 seronegative members of the cohort. A peripheral blood sample was collected from each donor, and TCR beta sequencing was performed on peripheral blood mononuclear cells. The Qiagen DNeasy Blood Extraction Kit was used to extract genomic DNA from the blood cell samples.

The V gene is TRBV30 and the J gene is TRBJ1-5; TRBD1 is a weak D gene call, 5 bases matching. This TCR was sampled from a woman younger than 30 in good health and CMV-seronegative. The sequenced material came from PBMCs. Here the CDR3 is given as CAWSVGGSGQPQHF. In nucleotides, the sequence is TGTGCCTGGAGTGTTGGGGGGTCAGGTCAGCCCCAGCATTTT. Reference TRBV30 and TRBJ1-5 genes cover what lies past the CDR3, so the full variable domain is SQTIHQWPATLVQPVGSPLSLECTVEGTSNPNLYWYRQAAGRGLQLLFYSVGIGQISSEVPQNLSASRPQDRQFILSSKKLLLSDSGFYLCAWSVGGSGQPQHFGDGTRLSIL.